This TCR beta chain was retrieved from a study of blood T cell repertoires in COVID-19 (dated by TCRdb to the early 2020s). With regard to the full study: The collaborator samples originated in the United States, Italy and Spain and spanned the acute and convalescent phases of COVID-19. The prospective study material was composed of cDNA or gDNA derived from T cells, B-cell-depleted T cells, or PBMCs. The repertoires were released in a freely available public database intended as a resource for research on the immune response to SARS-CoV-2. The sample metadata nearly always contained a de-identified subject ID, COVID-19 status, age in years and sex. Where available, HLA class I and class II types were obtained from metadata supplied by the sample provider rather than from assay-based typing. Deeply sampled blood TCRbeta repertoires from subjects exposed to, actively infected with, or recovered from COVID-19 were included in the dataset. Samples came from the ongoing ImmuneRACE study (first 160 participants) plus 1,254 subjects from 6 global collaborators.

The CDR3 has 15 amino acids, counting the end cysteine and phenylalanine. Only the CDR3 region is kept as DNA, spanning 45 bases read in frame from base 1. According to the germline V gene, CDR1 reads SNHLY and CDR2 reads FYNNEI. V trim: 8 bases; J trim: 0 bases; unmatched bases: 10. The immunoSEQ Assay, a bias-controlled multiplex PCR, was used to amplify TCRbeta CDR3 regions from genomic DNA. In the source study's methods: Nucleated cell counts per sample were estimated from amplification of reference gene primers within the assay. Sequence reads were collapsed and filtered to measure the absolute abundance of every unique TCRbeta CDR3 rearrangement. For each sample, productive Simpson clonality was calculated by taking the square root of Simpson's diversity index across productive rearrangements. As stored in TCRdb, this immuneACCESS dataset retains in-frame rearrangements with V and J assigned. A fraction of the clones does not appear; measured against another copy, unresolved V genes explain less than half of the discrepancy, and the remainder lacks a known reason. V and J calls and clone size are given by that table; D and trimming were obtained from the DNA. The sample table shows 300,000 to 350,000 clones, and 87% are seen once. The leading ten clones occupy 9.9% of the sample.

Beyond this particular receptor, the publication reports: Clinical and demographic metadata were provided uncurated, with the amount varying by source and participant.

One collaborating source in Seattle enrolled patients during active infection and followed them longitudinally through the course of disease. Collaborating institutions collected whole blood in K2EDTA tubes following their own protocols. For TCRbeta analysis, collaborators shipped samples in one of three forms: frozen whole blood, isolated PBMCs, or DNA extracted from either of those sample types. In the case of this clone: It lacks a known antigen. No much larger clone exists at a distance of one base, and base qualities are not known.

The rearranged segments are TRBV2 and TRBJ2-7, and 7 junctional nucleotides match TRBD2. This receptor was identified in a man aged 25 to 40 with COVID-19, enrolled during active disease. The material sequenced was peripheral blood. The nucleotides are TGTGCCAGCGGGGTGTGGGGAGGGCCCTCCTACGAGCAGTACTTC. It is translated as CASGVWGGPSYEQYF.